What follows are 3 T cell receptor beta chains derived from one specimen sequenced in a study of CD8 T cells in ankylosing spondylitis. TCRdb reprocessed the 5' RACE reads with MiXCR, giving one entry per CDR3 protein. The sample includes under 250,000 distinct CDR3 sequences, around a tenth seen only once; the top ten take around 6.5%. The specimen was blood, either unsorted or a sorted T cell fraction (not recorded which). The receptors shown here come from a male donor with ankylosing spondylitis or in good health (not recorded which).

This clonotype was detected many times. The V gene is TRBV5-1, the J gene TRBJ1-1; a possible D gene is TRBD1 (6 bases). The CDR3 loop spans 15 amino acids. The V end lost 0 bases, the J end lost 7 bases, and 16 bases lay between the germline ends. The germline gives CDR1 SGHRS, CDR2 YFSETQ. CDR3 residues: CASSLAQGGFSEAFF. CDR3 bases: TGCGCCAGCAGCTTGGCACAGGGAGGTTTCAGTGAAGCTTTCTTT.

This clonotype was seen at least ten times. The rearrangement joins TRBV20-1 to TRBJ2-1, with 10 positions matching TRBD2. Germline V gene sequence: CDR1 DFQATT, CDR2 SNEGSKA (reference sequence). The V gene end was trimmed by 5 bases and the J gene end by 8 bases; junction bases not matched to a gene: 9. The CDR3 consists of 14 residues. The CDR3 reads CSAPPGLAIDEQFF. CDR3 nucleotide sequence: TGCAGTGCTCCGCCGGGACTAGCGATCGATGAGCAGTTCTTC.

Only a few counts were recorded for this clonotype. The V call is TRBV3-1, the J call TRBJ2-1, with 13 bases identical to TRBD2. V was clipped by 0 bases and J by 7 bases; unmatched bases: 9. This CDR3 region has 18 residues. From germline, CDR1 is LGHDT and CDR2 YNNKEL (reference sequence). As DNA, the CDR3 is TGTGCCAGCAGCCAAGAATTAACCGGGACTAGCGGGGAGAATGAGCAGTTCTTC. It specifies CASSQELTGTSGENEQFF.